This T cell receptor (beta chain) was obtained from a study of shared clonotypes between healthy human individuals. Using immunoSEQ multiplex PCR, the repertoire was profiled, and TCRdb retains in-frame clones only, with some absent. Of around 1.4 million clones listed, 98% are singletons. Deletions cut 7 bases from V and 4 bases from J, with 17 bases between. There are 15 residues in the CDR3. Germline loops: CDR1 MDHEN, CDR2 SYDVKM. The chain couples TRBV28 to TRBJ1-5; D may be TRBD1 (5 bases). Input material: naive CD4+ T cells sorted from blood. Subset noted: CD45RA+ positively selected. The receptor was derived from a man younger than 40 in good health. The CDR3 spells CASTLGRVRNQPQHF. DNA of the CDR3: TGTGCCAGCACCCTCGGCAGGGTCAGGAATCAGCCCCAGCATTTT. The full variable domain, in which reference TRBV28 and TRBJ1-5 provide the parts outside the CDR3, is DVKVTQSSRYLVKRTGEKVFLECVQDMDHENMFWYRQDPGLGLRLIYFSYDVKMKEKGDIPEGYSVSREKKERFSLILESASTNQTSMYLCASTLGRVRNQPQHFGDGTRLSIL.